This T cell receptor beta chain was found in a study of T cell responses to AZD1222 COVID-19 vaccine. The method was immunoSEQ multiplex PCR; TCRdb's version includes in-frame clones alone and lacks a portion of them. There are 110,000 or so clones in the sample; around 89% occur only once, and around 7.1% lies in the top ten. Trimming at V came to 4 bases and at J to 2 bases, leaving 8 bases not matched to a gene. From germline, CDR1 is SQVTM and CDR2 ANQGSEA. The CDR3 extends over 15 amino acids. The receptor comes from an adult who received the AZD1222 COVID-19 vaccine. The rearrangement uses TRBV29-1 and TRBJ2-3; TRBD2 aligns across 8 bases. Sequencing was performed on peripheral blood, taken 28 days after the second AZD1222 dose. The CDR3 here is CSVGLSGGATDTQYF. CDR3 bases: TGCAGCGTTGGCCTTTCCGGGGGGGCCACAGATACGCAGTATTTT.